The source of this T cell receptor (beta chain) is a study of T cells after yellow fever vaccination. Study findings and constraints: Faster peaking, at day 5 versus 15, marked a secondary response that was weaker.

Turning to this clonotype: Its antigen remains unknown.

TCRdb redid the calling of the 5' RACE reads with MiXCR, one entry per CDR3 protein. The data hold a few hundred thousand distinct CDR3 sequences, with around 13% observed a single time. The CDR3 is made up of 12 amino acids. Germline V gene lookup returns CDR1 ENHRY and CDR2 SYGVKD. The V end was cut by 10 bases, the J end by 3 bases, with 12 bases between. This clonotype was obtained from a man between 18 and 35 years old who received the YFV17D yellow fever vaccine. The input for sequencing was CD4+ T cells sorted from PBMCs, taken 15 days after the yellow fever booster vaccination. The rearrangement uses TRBV10-3 and TRBJ2-5; no clear D gene. CDR3 in amino acids: CATSEGEETQYF. In nucleotides, the CDR3 is TGTGCCACCTCGGAAGGCGAAGAGACCCAGTACTTC.